Presented here are 22 T cell receptor beta chains from one specimen sequenced in a study of response to subunit inactivated influenza vaccine. Each CDR3 protein gets one entry after TCRdb re-called the RT-PCR reads with MiXCR. The data contain 430,000 or so distinct CDR3 sequences, about 10% of them singletons. Sequenced material: PBMCs from blood, taken 35 to 45 days after vaccination. Source of these receptors: a man in his fifties or sixties who received an inactivated influenza vaccine.

J is TRBJ2-7 and V is TRBV7-8, with D uncertain. The CDR3 has 11 residues. Germline V gene lookup returns CDR1 SGHVS and CDR2 FQNEAQ. V was clipped by 9 bases and J by 6 bases, with 12 bases between them. Written as DNA, the CDR3 is TGTGCCAGTTGGGCCCTCGGCGAGCAGTACTTC. Translation gives CASWALGEQYF.

This chain connects TRBV7-9 to TRBJ2-7, with TRBD1 matching 11 bases. V lost 2 bases to trimming and J lost 5 bases; unmatched junction nucleotides: 5. This CDR3 has 15 residues. Per germline, CDR1 SEHNR and CDR2 FQNEAQ (reference sequence). The CDR3 nucleotides are TGTGCCAGCAGCTTATCCGGGACAGGGGGTAACGAGCAGTACTTC. It specifies CASSLSGTGGNEQYF.

This clonotype was picked up many times. The chain recombines TRBV6-1 with TRBJ2-7, with 8 bases lining up with TRBD1. Germline-derived CDR1 and CDR2 are MNHNS and SASEGT. The length of the CDR3 is 13 residues. J lost 3 bases, V lost 8 bases, and 6 bases had no gene match. The CDR3 here is CASAAGQGYEQYF. CDR3 bases: TGTGCCAGCGCCGCCGGACAGGGCTACGAGCAGTACTTC.

The CDR3, as DNA: TGTGCCAGCAGCATACCGGGACGTTCCTACGAGCAGTACTTC. Protein: CASSIPGRSYEQYF. This chain connects TRBV7-8 to TRBJ2-7, with D perhaps given as TRBD1 or TRBD2 (5 bases each). Germline assignment: CDR1 SGHVS and CDR2 FQNEAQ. The CDR3 is 14 amino acids. V lost 5 bases to trimming and J lost 1 base, with 12 bases between them.

The gene calls are TRBV5-1 and TRBJ2-6; D not resolved. There are 16 residues in the CDR3. Trimming removed 3 bases from V and 0 bases from J, with 10 bases in between. Germline lookup yields CDR1 SGHRS and CDR2 YFSETQ. For the CDR3, the DNA is TGCGCCAGCAGCTGGAACGTAAACTCTGGGGCCAACGTCCTGACTTTC. It yields the protein CASSWNVNSGANVLTF.

V is TRBV6-2 or TRBV6-3 and J is TRBJ1-2, with a tentative D call TRBD1 (6 bases). Germline V lookup: CDR1 MNHEY, CDR2 SVGEGT. This CDR3 is 16 amino acids long. V was trimmed by 0 bases and J by 2 bases, leaving 13 bases between them. The CDR3 region has the DNA TGTGCCAGCAGTTACTCGACTCAACAGGGAAACTATGGCTACACCTTC. It translates to CASSYSTQQGNYGYTF.

This clonotype was detected only a few times. The rearrangement links TRBV12-3 or TRBV12-4 to TRBJ2-2, with a possible D match to TRBD2 (6 bases). The length of the CDR3 is 16 residues. Trimming stripped 1 base from V and 5 bases from J, with 14 bases between. CDR3 bases: TGTGCCAGCAGTTTAGTAGCGGCGTTACGAACCGGGGAGCTGTTTTTT. This gives the protein CASSLVAALRTGELFF.

This chain uses TRBV7-2 with TRBJ1-2; 7 bases line up with TRBD1. CDR3 size: 15 residues. With 5 bases clipped from V and 8 bases from J, the junction kept 14 bases outside the gene matches. CDR1 SGHTA and CDR2 FQGNSA come from the germline V gene. Here the CDR3 reads CASSPGGSRGDGYTF. In DNA, the CDR3 is TGTGCCAGCAGCCCAGGGGGGAGCAGGGGCGACGGCTACACCTTC.

This clonotype was seen repeatedly, ten times or more. This rearrangement joins TRBV5-1 to TRBJ2-7; D is tentatively TRBD1 or TRBD2 (6 bases each). V was cut by 5 bases and J by 1 base, with 16 bases left in between. The CDR3 totals 15 residues. CDR1 and CDR2 from the germline V gene are SGHRS and YFSETQ. CDR3 sequence (DNA): TGCGCCAGCAGGGGACTGACAGGTCGTTCCTACGAGCAGTACTTC. It is translated as CASRGLTGRSYEQYF.

This clonotype was found a few times. V gene TRBV20-1 combines with J gene TRBJ1-1; 7 bases are shared with TRBD1. The germline V gene encodes CDR1 DFQATT and CDR2 SNEGSKA (reference sequence). V was clipped by 1 base and J by 4 bases; unmatched bases: 6. The CDR3 extends over 14 amino acids. CDR3 nucleotides: TGCAGTGCTAGAGCCCTCAGGGGGAGCACTGAAGCTTTCTTT. This translates into CSARALRGSTEAFF.

This clonotype has a handful of counts. The V and J genes are TRBV20-1 and TRBJ2-2, with D hard to call. From germline, CDR1 is DFQATT and CDR2 SNEGSKA (reference sequence). Trimming removed 3 bases from V and 4 bases from J, with 18 bases in between. The CDR3 is made up of 16 amino acids. DNA for the CDR3: TGCAGTGCTAGCGCGAGTCCCGAAAGGAGCACCGGGGAGCTGTTTTTT. Protein: CSASASPERSTGELFF.

J is TRBJ2-7 and V is TRBV14; tentative D call: TRBD2 (6 bases). V was cut by 0 bases and J by 0 bases, with 6 bases left in between. The V gene's germline CDR1 is SGHDN and CDR2 FVKESK. The CDR3 sequence is 14 residues long. CDR3 DNA: TGTGCCAGCAGCCAAGAGGACTACTCCTACGAGCAGTACTTC. Its translation: CASSQEDYSYEQYF.

This clonotype was detected ten times or more. The V call is TRBV7-2, the J call TRBJ2-1; D is possibly TRBD1 (5 bases). The V gene's germline CDR1 is SGHTA and CDR2 FQGNSA. This CDR3 has 15 amino acids. Trimming took off 4 bases at V and 5 bases at J, with 15 bases between the two ends. CDR3: CASSSGPYTNNEQFF. The CDR3 DNA reads as TGTGCCAGCAGCTCAGGGCCTTACACCAACAATGAGCAGTTCTTC.

V usage is TRBV28 and J usage is TRBJ2-7, with a possible D match to TRBD2 (5 bases). Germline V lookup: CDR1 MDHEN, CDR2 SYDVKM. Trimming shortened V by 5 bases and J by 6 bases, and 14 bases separated the two germline ends. The CDR3 has 13 residues. CDR3 residues: CASSPYPGSEQYF. Here the CDR3 DNA reads TGTGCCAGCAGTCCCTACCCGGGAAGCGAGCAGTACTTC.

This clonotype was counted a few times. The gene calls are TRBV3-1 and TRBJ2-5; 7 bases are shared with TRBD2. The CDR3 spans 17 residues. V trimming: 1 base; J trimming: 0 bases; junction bases outside the gene matches: 8. Germline-derived CDR1 and CDR2 are LGHDT and YNNKEL (reference sequence). The DNA for the CDR3 is TGTGCCAGCAGCCAAGTTGGGGCTAGCGGACACCAAGAGACCCAGTACTTC. Translating gives CASSQVGASGHQETQYF.

V usage is TRBV20-1 and J usage is TRBJ2-5; D is perhaps TRBD1 (5 bases). The CDR3 is 13 residues long. The germline CDR1 and CDR2 sequences are DFQATT and SNEGSKA (reference sequence). V was trimmed by 3 bases and J by 5 bases, leaving 13 bases between them. CDR3 loop: CSARHDSGETQYF. The CDR3 DNA is TGCAGTGCTAGGCACGACTCAGGGGAGACCCAGTACTTC.

The CDR3 nucleotides are TGTGCCAGCAGTTTAAACGCGGGGACTGAAGCTTTCTTT. Protein sequence: CASSLNAGTEAFF. The rearrangement joins TRBV12-3 or TRBV12-4 to TRBJ1-1, with unresolved D. V shed 2 bases and J shed 5 bases, with 9 bases lying between them. The CDR3 has 13 amino acids.

This clonotype was seen a few times. The chain combines TRBV29-1 with TRBJ2-7; the D gene could be TRBD1 or TRBD2 (5 bases each). Looked up from germline, CDR1 is SQVTM and CDR2 is ANQGSEA. Deletions cut 5 bases from V and 1 base from J, with 12 bases between. The CDR3 contains 13 residues. CDR3 DNA: TGCAGCGTTAGGGGACGAGTGTCCTACGAGCAGTACTTC. It translates to CSVRGRVSYEQYF.

This clonotype has only a few counts. The chain recombines TRBV5-5 with TRBJ1-6; D unclear. This CDR3 spans 15 amino acids. The V gene lost 5 bases and the J gene lost 7 bases, with 16 bases spanning the gap. Germline CDR1 SGHKS, CDR2 YYEKEE (reference sequence). The CDR3 sequence is CASRLGRPQNSPLHF. The CDR3, as DNA: TGTGCCAGCAGGCTTGGAAGGCCTCAGAATTCACCCCTCCACTTT.

The table lists this clonotype with many counts. The chain uses TRBV12-3 or TRBV12-4 and TRBJ2-1; TRBD2 matches at 10 bases. The CDR3 is 17 amino acids. The J segment lost 4 bases and the V segment lost 0 bases, leaving 6 bases of the junction unmatched. DNA for the CDR3: TGTGCCAGCAGTTTAGCTAGGCTTAGCGGGGGGTACAATGAGCAGTTCTTC. Its translation is CASSLARLSGGYNEQFF.

This clonotype turned up a few times. V is TRBV12-3 or TRBV12-4 and J is TRBJ1-5; TRBD1 matches at 7 bases. Trimming at V came to 8 bases and at J to 0 bases, leaving 7 bases not matched to a gene. This CDR3 is built from 15 residues. The CDR3 region has the DNA TGTGCCAGCCTTGACAGGGACGGTAGCAATCAGCCCCAGCATTTT. It encodes CASLDRDGSNQPQHF.

This clonotype was seen many times. The chain has TRBV29-1 and TRBJ2-2, with 10 positions matching TRBD2. There are 19 residues in the CDR3. V trimming: 7 bases; J trimming: 2 bases; junction bases outside the gene matches: 19. Germline values: CDR1 SQVTM, CDR2 ANQGSEA. CDR3 sequence (DNA): TGCAGCGCTACAATGGTAGCGGGGGGCGCCTCGATAAACACCGGGGAGCTGTTTTTT. It codes for CSATMVAGGASINTGELFF.